This paragraph reports one T cell receptor beta chain. Many counts were recorded for this clonotype. Its antigen is still unknown. No qualities accompany the bases; no much larger clone lies one base away. Library creation used PCR. Sequenced using an Illumina HiSeq 2500. To normalize quantification of the TCRbeta repertoire, the TCR libraries were built with molecular barcoding that relied on unique molecular identifiers. Using fastp at Q25 and MiXCR, TCRdb reprocessed the public reads and kept productive beta chains. Each CDR3 protein appears once, grouped with its most common genes and DNA. In this sample the table shows 15,000 to 20,000 distinct CDR3 sequences, around 12% of which occur a single time. The leading ten clones occupy approximately 70% of the sample. The data were obtained in a study of T-cell reconstitution after alpha-beta-depleted transplantation in children (dated by TCRdb to the mid-2010s). At the level of the whole study: T-cell immune reconstitution after TCRalphabeta/CD19-depleted allogeneic hematopoietic cell transplantation in children was quantitatively tracked in the study by means of TCR repertoire profiling.

This specimen's treatment or condition label, interpreted: allogeneic hematopoietic cell transplantation with graft depleted of TCRalphabeta T cells and CD19 B cells. TCRalphabeta/CD19-depleted allogeneic hematopoietic cell grafts were given to the transplant recipients, all of whom were children. Overall study outcomes, separate from this receptor: The apparently early recovery of alphabetaT-cell counts about two months after transplant reportedly depended on only several hundred rapidly expanded clones that came from non-depleted graft cells. Hyperexpanded clone frequencies declined over subsequent months; after one year, T-cell counts and TCRbeta diversity were mostly attributed to newly produced T cells. The high TCRbeta diversity at day 60 in some patients was ascribed to recipient T cells and intrathymic progenitors that had survived conditioning.

The material was PBMCs, mostly from graft donor cells, obtained 180 days after TCRalphabeta/CD19-depleted stem cell transplant. The clonotype originates from a boy under two years old who had a stem cell transplant for Wiskott-Aldrich syndrome, so the T cells may come from the graft donor.

The CDR3 reads as follows: CSVVTATNEKLFF. The base sequence is TGCAGCGTGGTGACCGCAACTAATGAAAAACTGTTTTTT. The V and J genes are TRBV29-1 and TRBJ1-4; the D gene cannot be named for sure. The CDR3 runs 13 amino acids, cysteine and phenylalanine included. Kept here is only the CDR3 DNA, which spans 39 bases and is read in frame from base 1. V and J are truncated by 6 bases and 0 bases respectively, leaving an intervening sequence of 8 bases. According to the germline V gene, CDR1 reads SQVTM and CDR2 reads ANQGSEA.